This TCR beta chain emerged from a study of blood T cell repertoires in COVID-19. The CDR3 has 15 amino acids. CDR1 is MDHEN and CDR2 is SYDVKM in the germline V gene. Losses at the gene ends were 5 bases for V and 2 bases for J; bases not matched to a gene: 3. Original processing notes: Scientists estimated how many nucleated cells there were by amplifying reference gene primers. The protocol was immunoSEQ multiplex PCR, while the TCRdb copy is restricted to in-frame clones and leaves out a portion. The V and J calls and clone size are taken from that table; D and trimming were inferred from the DNA. This sample has roughly 280,000 clones; around 90% occur once, and the top ten carry around 5%. Patients at the Seattle site were enrolled during active infection and followed longitudinally.

The sequence was collected from a woman aged 60-70 years with COVID-19, enrolled during active disease. The V and J genes are TRBV28 and TRBJ1-3; 10 nucleotides agree with TRBD1. The specimen was peripheral blood. The CDR3 DNA is TGTGCCAGCAGTATGACAGGGGGCACTGGAAACACCATATATTTT. Translated, it gives CASSMTGGTGNTIYF.